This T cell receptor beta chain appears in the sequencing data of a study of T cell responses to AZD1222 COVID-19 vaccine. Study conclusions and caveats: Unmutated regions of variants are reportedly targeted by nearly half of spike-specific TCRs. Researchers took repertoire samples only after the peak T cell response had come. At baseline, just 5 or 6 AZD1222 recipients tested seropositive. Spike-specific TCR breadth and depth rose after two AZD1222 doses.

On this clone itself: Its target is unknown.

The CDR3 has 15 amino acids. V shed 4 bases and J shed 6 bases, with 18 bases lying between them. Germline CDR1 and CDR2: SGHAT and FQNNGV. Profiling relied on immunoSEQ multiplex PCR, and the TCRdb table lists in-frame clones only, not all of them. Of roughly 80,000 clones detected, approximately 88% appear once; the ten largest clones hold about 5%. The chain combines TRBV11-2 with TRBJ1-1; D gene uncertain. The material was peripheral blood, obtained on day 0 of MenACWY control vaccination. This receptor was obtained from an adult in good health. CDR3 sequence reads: CASSSVRGRVAEAFF. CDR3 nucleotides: TGTGCCAGCAGCTCCGTGCGGGGAAGGGTAGCTGAAGCTTTCTTT.